This is a list of T cell receptor beta chains from one sample in a study of cytomegalovirus exposure and HLA in healthy donors. Generated by immunoSEQ multiplex PCR, the TCRdb table keeps only in-frame clones and is missing some. This sample carries about 160,000 clones, roughly 80% of them seen once, and the ten largest clones take roughly 5%. Sequenced sample: PBMCs. The receptors derive from a man aged 25-40 years in good health and CMV-seronegative. Both conserved end residues are part of each CDR3. A D gene is named only where the DNA matches it firmly. Rows give clone size only sometimes, using once, few, many, or a class for an expanded clone.

j_call d_call v_call clone_size cdr3_nt cdr3_aa
TRBJ1-5 TRBD1 TRBV27 few TGTGCCGTAGGGGGCCTGACATCAGCTCAGCCCCAGCATTTT CAVGGLTSAQPQHF
TRBJ1-6 TRBD1 TRBV11-1 NA TGTGCCAGCAGCCCAGAAGGGGGCAGCTCCTATAATTCACCCCTCCACTTT CASSPEGGSSYNSPLHF
TRBJ1-6 NA TRBV7-2 NA TGTGCCAGCAGCTTAGATTCCCCATCGGCCTATAATTCACCCCTCCACTTT CASSLDSPSAYNSPLHF
TRBJ2-7 TRBD2 TRBV5-1 NA TGCGCCAGCACCCGGGAGGGCCTAAGCTCCTACGAGCAGTACTTC CASTREGLSSYEQYF
TRBJ2-7 NA TRBV5-1 NA TGCGCCAGCAGCTGGAAACGGACAGAGTCCTACGAGCAGTACTTC CASSWKRTESYEQYF
TRBJ2-1 TRBD2 TRBV7-9 once TGTGCCAGCAGCTGGGCTAGCGGCAATGAGCAGTTCTTC CASSWASGNEQFF
TRBJ1-1 NA TRBV7-3 NA TGTGCCAGCAGCTTAACAGCCACAGCCTCGGGAGAAGCTTTCTTT CASSLTATASGEAFF
TRBJ2-1 NA TRBV28 NA TGTGCCAGCAATGATGGGGTAGTTGGCAGGGAGGTTTATAGGGACAATGAGCAGTTCTTC CASNDGVVGREVYRDNEQFF
TRBJ1-4 NA TRBV7-9 NA TGTGCCAGCAGCTCCGGGTCTACTAATGAAAAACTGTTTTTT CASSSGSTNEKLFF
TRBJ1-1 TRBD1 TRBV29-1 NA TGCAGCGTTTGGACAGGGACGATGAACACTGAAGCTTTCTTT CSVWTGTMNTEAFF
TRBJ1-1 TRBD1 TRBV6-5 once TGTGCCAGCAGTACCCCGGGACAGGGGGTTGAAGCTTTCTTT CASSTPGQGVEAFF
TRBJ1-6 NA TRBV6-5 NA TGTGCCAGCAGTTGGGCCTACAATTCACCCCTCCACTTT CASSWAYNSPLHF
TRBJ2-3 NA TRBV6-1 few TGTGCCAGCAGTGAAAAAAGCAACACAGATACGCAGTATTTT CASSEKSNTDTQYF
TRBJ2-5 NA TRBV10-3 NA TGTGCCATCAGTGGGGGTGGGCGGGGACAAGAGACCCAGTACTTC CAISGGGRGQETQYF
TRBJ2-2 NA TRBV5-1 NA TGCGCCAGCAGCCCGACCGGGAGCGGCGGGGAGCTGTTTTTT CASSPTGSGGELFF
TRBJ2-1 TRBD2 TRBV7-9 once TGTGCCAGCAGCTTAGCGGGAGGGCCGGGGCAGTTCTTC CASSLAGGPGQFF
TRBJ1-3 NA TRBV7-2 NA TGTGCCAGCAGCCCGACAGGTTTCAAGAACACCATATATTTT CASSPTGFKNTIYF